The clone carrying this T cell receptor beta chain was counted at least ten times. TCRdb called the 5' RACE reads again in MiXCR, with one record for every CDR3 protein. The sample consists of about 68,000 distinct CDR3 sequences, 5% to 8% of them appearing once. The CDR3 loop spans 12 amino acids. With 2 bases removed from V and 12 bases from J, the gap between germline ends came to 9 bases. Per the germline V gene, CDR1 is SGDLS and CDR2 is YYNGEE. This sample was included in a study of T cells after yellow fever vaccination. The chain combines TRBV9 with TRBJ1-6; D is undetermined. Sequenced material: CD8+ T cells sorted from PBMCs, taken roughly 46 days after the first yellow fever vaccination. The receptor was isolated from a man in his late teens or twenties who received the YFV17D yellow fever vaccine. The CDR3 nucleotides are TGTGCCAGCAGCGTCTCATTAGGACCCCTCCACTTT. Translation: CASSVSLGPLHF.